The 20 T cell receptor beta chains given below trace back to one sample, sequenced in a study of early T cells in non-severe SARS-CoV-2 infection. TCRdb reanalysed the 5' RACE reads using MiXCR and keeps one entry per CDR3 protein. The sample lists 46,000 or so distinct CDR3 sequences, roughly 13% occurring once. The material sequenced was whole blood. The receptors derive from an adult who was a healthcare worker with PCR-confirmed SARS-CoV-2 infection or an uninfected control (not recorded which).

This clonotype has a count of ten or more. The V call is TRBV6-6, the J call TRBJ2-3; D is undetermined. The germline V gene has CDR1 MNHNY and CDR2 SVGAGI (reference sequence). V was trimmed by 2 bases and J by 6 bases, leaving 6 bases between them. This CDR3 comprises 12 residues. Here the CDR3 reads CASSYIGDTQYF. The CDR3 DNA is TGTGCCAGCAGTTACATCGGGGATACGCAGTATTTT.

The chain combines TRBV20-1 with TRBJ2-7; weak D call: TRBD2 (5 bases). V lost 1 base to trimming and J lost 7 bases, with 17 bases between them. The CDR3 loop spans 14 amino acids. Germline V gene data show CDR1 as DFQATT and CDR2 as SNEGSKA (reference sequence). The CDR3 loop reads CSARGLALYGEQYF. CDR3 DNA sequence: TGCAGTGCTAGAGGGCTAGCATTATACGGGGAGCAGTACTTC.

At least ten counts were recorded for this clonotype. The chain joins TRBV20-1 to TRBJ1-1, with 7 bases aligning to TRBD1. The CDR3 has 15 amino acids. Trimming at V came to 5 bases and at J to 2 bases, leaving 11 bases not matched to a gene. The germline CDR1 and CDR2 sequences are DFQATT and SNEGSKA (reference sequence). The CDR3 loop is CSAGVNRGPNTEAFF. The CDR3 nucleotides read TGCAGTGCTGGGGTGAACAGGGGACCAAACACTGAAGCTTTCTTT.

There are a few counts of this clonotype. The chain couples TRBV12-3 or TRBV12-4 to TRBJ2-1; maybe TRBD2 (5 bases). The CDR3 has 17 residues. V lost 5 bases, J lost 10 bases, and 27 bases lay in between. For the CDR3, the DNA is TGTGCCAGCAGTCCCTCCGGCTCGCGGGCCCTATTAAGGGAGCAGTTCTTC. Translation: CASSPSGSRALLREQFF.

This chain's CDR3 is CSVEGGPETQYF. DNA of the CDR3: TGCAGCGTTGAAGGGGGGCCGGAGACCCAGTACTTC. The chain has TRBV29-1 and TRBJ2-5; TRBD1 is a possible D gene (6 bases). The CDR3 covers 12 residues. Germline lookup yields CDR1 SQVTM and CDR2 ANQGSEA. The V end lost 1 base, the J end lost 5 bases, and 8 bases lay between the germline ends.

J is TRBJ1-4 and V is TRBV4-1; D remains ambiguous. V lost 1 base and J lost 6, with 9 bases in between. The CDR3 has 14 residues. Germline V lookup: CDR1 MGHRA, CDR2 YSYEKL. CDR3 DNA sequence: TGCGCCAGCAGCCAAGGGCGCCGAGATGAAAAACTGTTTTTT. Its translation is CASSQGRRDEKLFF.

Many counts were recorded for this clonotype. DNA for the CDR3: TGTGCCAGCAGCCCCGGGACAGGGGAAGAGACCCAGTACTTC. Translating it yields CASSPGTGEETQYF. This chain connects TRBV18 to TRBJ2-5, with 10 bases aligning to TRBD1. The CDR3 runs to 14 residues. In germline, CDR1 is KGHSH, CDR2 LQKENI. After removal of 8 bases from V and 3 bases from J, the junction contained 6 bases not matched to a gene.

The rearrangement uses TRBV6-5 and TRBJ1-1, with D possibly being TRBD1 (5 bases). The germline CDR1 and CDR2 sequences are MNHEY and SVGAGI. This CDR3 is 15 amino acids long. Trimming stripped 5 bases from V and 4 bases from J, with 17 bases between. The CDR3 coding sequence is TGTGCCAGCAGTCCTACCGCGACAAGGGGCACTGAAGCTTTCTTT. It codes for CASSPTATRGTEAFF.

A few counts support this clonotype. V usage is TRBV20-1 and J usage is TRBJ2-3, with D possibly being TRBD2 (6 bases). In germline, CDR1 is DFQATT, CDR2 SNEGSKA (reference sequence). There are 13 residues in the CDR3. The V end was cut by 0 bases, the J end by 3 bases, with 7 bases between. CDR3 region: CSARDGTTDTQYF. The CDR3 DNA follows: TGCAGTGCTAGAGATGGGACTACAGATACGCAGTATTTT.

The sample holds a few counts of this clonotype. The chain links TRBV11-2 to TRBJ2-1; TRBD2 matches 7 bases. In germline, CDR1 is SGHAT, CDR2 FQNNGV. After removal of 0 bases from V and 9 bases from J, the junction contained 8 bases not matched to a gene. This CDR3 spans 15 amino acids. The CDR3 region is CASSLETGGGIEQFF. CDR3 bases: TGTGCCAGCAGCTTAGAGACGGGGGGAGGCATTGAGCAGTTCTTC.

In this sample, this clonotype turned up a few times. The V gene is TRBV5-1, the J gene TRBJ1-1; a possible D gene is TRBD1 (5 bases). Germline CDR1 and CDR2: SGHRS and YFSETQ. The CDR3 has 14 residues. The V end lost 1 base, the J end lost 1 base, and 8 bases lay between the germline ends. Here the CDR3 DNA reads TGCGCCAGCAGCTTGCGGGGGAAGAACACTGAAGCTTTCTTT. Translating it yields CASSLRGKNTEAFF.

In its sample, this clonotype was seen a few times. The DNA of the CDR3 is TGTGCCAGCAGTTCCGCCGGGACAGGGGGAGGCTACACCTTC. Translated: CASSSAGTGGGYTF. The chain joins TRBV28 to TRBJ1-2; 11 bases are a match to TRBD1. Germline V CDR1 and CDR2: MDHEN, SYDVKM. V trimming: 4 bases; J trimming: 8 bases; junction bases outside the gene matches: 6. The CDR3 is 14 amino acids.

There are many counts of this clonotype. The chain combines TRBV19 with TRBJ2-5; D remains ambiguous. The CDR3 loop spans 14 amino acids. V gave up 3 bases and J gave up 5 bases, with 13 bases separating them. Germline-derived CDR1 and CDR2 are LNHDA and SQIVND (reference sequence). The CDR3 is CASSIGPTAETQYF. CDR3 DNA sequence: TGTGCCAGTAGTATTGGTCCCACCGCCGAGACCCAGTACTTC.

This clonotype has at least ten counts. The chain is built from TRBV3-1 and TRBJ2-1, with 7 bases identical to TRBD2. Per the germline V gene, CDR1 is LGHDT and CDR2 is YNNKEL (reference sequence). The CDR3 is made up of 15 amino acids. V shed 6 bases and J 0 bases; nucleotides not matched to a gene: 5. The CDR3 DNA is TGTGCCAGCAGTCCGACTAGCAGCTCCTACAATGAGCAGTTCTTC. Amino acids: CASSPTSSSYNEQFF.

This clonotype was observed many times. This chain joins TRBV5-5 and TRBJ2-3; possible D gene TRBD1, 6 bases. The CDR3 runs to 16 residues. Germline-derived CDR1 and CDR2 are SGHKS and YYEKEE (reference sequence). Trimming removed 3 bases from V and 5 bases from J, with 19 bases in between. CDR3 coding DNA: TGTGCCAGCAGCTATAATTCAGGGGTAATGGAAGATACGCAGTATTTT. It is translated as CASSYNSGVMEDTQYF.

This clonotype was seen just once. This chain uses TRBV10-3 with TRBJ1-2; D may be TRBD1 (5 bases). Trimming took off 3 bases at V and 6 bases at J, with 14 bases between the two ends. The CDR3 has 14 residues. The germline CDR1 and CDR2 sequences are ENHRY and SYGVKD. This CDR3 is CAISERQLGNGYTF. The DNA of the CDR3 is TGTGCCATCAGTGAACGACAGTTGGGGAATGGCTACACCTTC.

This clonotype has a count of ten or more. The chain employs TRBV5-1 and TRBJ2-3; TRBD2 matches 7 bases. Trimming at V came to 7 bases and at J to 1 base, leaving 3 bases not matched to a gene. CDR3 length: 13 residues. The germline CDR1 and CDR2 sequences are SGHRS and YFSETQ. The CDR3 nucleotides read TGCGCCAGCGCCCGGGGGGGCACAGATACGCAGTATTTT. Its protein is CASARGGTDTQYF.

This clonotype was picked up a small number of times. The V call is TRBV28, the J call TRBJ2-1, with 7 nucleotides matching TRBD2. Germline CDR1 reads MDHEN; CDR2 reads SYDVKM. The junction had 10 bases not matched to a gene; V was cut back by 2 bases and J by 15 bases. The CDR3 totals 13 residues. The CDR3 coding sequence is TGTGCCAGCAGTTTACCCCTAGCGGCAAATCCGTTCTTC. This gives the protein CASSLPLAANPFF.

This clonotype has just a few counts. This chain uses TRBV27 with TRBJ2-2; D ambiguous. The CDR3 runs to 15 residues. The V gene lost 2 bases and the J gene lost 6 bases, with 13 bases spanning the gap. Germline V gene lookup returns CDR1 MNHEY and CDR2 SMNVEV (reference sequence). The CDR3 reads CASSLIMSKAGELFF. CDR3 nucleotides: TGTGCCAGCAGTTTAATAATGAGCAAGGCCGGGGAGCTGTTTTTT.

The sample holds a few counts of this clonotype. The CDR3 loop is CASSLNAGFYEQYF. The CDR3 DNA reads as TGCGCCAGCAGCTTGAACGCCGGGTTCTACGAGCAGTACTTC. V gene TRBV5-1 combines with J gene TRBJ2-7; D ambiguous. Germline lookup yields CDR1 SGHRS and CDR2 YFSETQ. The CDR3 totals 14 residues. V lost 1 base and J lost 3, with 11 bases in between.